The clone carrying this T cell receptor (beta chain) was recorded once. The antigen is not known. This record comes from a study of graft-versus-host responses after intestinal transplantation. The study, taken as a whole, reports: The recipient marrow held GvH clones, and some of them showed up first in ileum or blood.

TCRdb keeps only in-frame clones here, not all; method: immunoSEQ multiplex PCR. The sample has 30,000 to 50,000 clones; more than 90% are singletons. CDR3 length: 16 amino acids. CDR1 and CDR2 from the germline V gene are MNHEY and SMNVEV (reference sequence). V lost 8 bases to trimming and J lost 6 bases, with 22 bases between them. The source is a human donor who was the organ donor for an intestinal transplant. Material: unstimulated CD8+ T cells sorted from spleen or lymph node cells, obtained before transplant. The chain links TRBV27 to TRBJ2-2; D might be TRBD2 (6 bases). Here the CDR3 reads CASGSRGEVIPGELFF. The CDR3 DNA sequence: TGTGCCAGCGGTTCTCGCGGGGAAGTAATACCCGGGGAGCTGTTTTTT.